The clone carrying this TCR beta chain was recorded once. Its antigen is as yet unknown. Positively selected for CCR7, the CD45RO-negative cells used as naive CD8 cells excluded terminally differentiated effector memory CD45RA+ cells. Donation came from healthy HIV-negative adults that had no recent acute infections or vaccinations. Each donor was a Caucasian adult residing in Nashville, Tennessee. Sequencing was performed with immunoSEQ multiplex PCR; in TCRdb, only in-frame clones are kept and a portion is missing. Altogether under 2,000,000 clones are present, approximately 95% being singletons, with the ten largest covering 1% to 1.5%. The data are from a study of shared clonotypes between healthy human individuals. The study, taken as a whole, reports: Exclusively blood specimens were collected; tissue repertoires likely differ. Shared across four donors were roughly 5% of the naive CD4 clonotypes.

The sample was naive CD8+ T cells sorted from blood. This TCR was sampled from a man younger than 35 in good health.

In DNA form, the CDR3 reads TGTGCCAGCAGTTCCCCGACGGGTCGGGTAAATGGCTACACCTTC. Its translation: CASSSPTGRVNGYTF. The chain recombines TRBV6-5 with TRBJ1-2; D ambiguous. The V gene's germline CDR1 is MNHEY and CDR2 SVGAGI. Trimming removed 4 bases from V and 6 bases from J, with 18 bases in between. The CDR3 runs to 15 residues.